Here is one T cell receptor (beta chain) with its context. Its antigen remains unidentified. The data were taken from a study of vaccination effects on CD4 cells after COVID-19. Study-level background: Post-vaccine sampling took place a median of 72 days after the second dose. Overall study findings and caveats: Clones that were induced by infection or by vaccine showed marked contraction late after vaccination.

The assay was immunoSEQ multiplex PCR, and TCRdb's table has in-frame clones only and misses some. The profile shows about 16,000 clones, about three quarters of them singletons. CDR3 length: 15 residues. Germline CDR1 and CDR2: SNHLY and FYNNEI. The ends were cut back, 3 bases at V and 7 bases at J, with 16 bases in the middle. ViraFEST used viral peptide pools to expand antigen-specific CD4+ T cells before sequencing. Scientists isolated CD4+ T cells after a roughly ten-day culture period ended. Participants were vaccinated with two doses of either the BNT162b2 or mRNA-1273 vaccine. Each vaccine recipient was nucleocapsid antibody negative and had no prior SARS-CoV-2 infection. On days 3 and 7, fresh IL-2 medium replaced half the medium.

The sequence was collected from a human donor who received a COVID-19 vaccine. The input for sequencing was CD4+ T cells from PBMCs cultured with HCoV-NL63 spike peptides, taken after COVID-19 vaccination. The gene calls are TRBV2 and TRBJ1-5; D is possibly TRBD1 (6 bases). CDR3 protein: CASSEVVRGWQPQHF. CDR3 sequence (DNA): TGTGCCAGCAGTGAGGTGGTAAGGGGGTGGCAGCCCCAGCATTTT.